The rows below give T cell receptor beta chains drawn from one sample of a study of blood T cell repertoires in COVID-19. Only in-frame clones appear in the TCRdb table, and some are missing; sequencing was by immunoSEQ multiplex PCR. The sample records approximately 28,000 clones, around 94% being singletons. Material: peripheral blood. These TCRs come from a woman aged 70-85 years with COVID-19, enrolled during active disease. Both conserved end residues are part of each CDR3. D genes are given only for firm matches. Clone size is stated in some rows and not others, as once, few, many or a class when expanded.

TRBJ2-1,-,13,few,TRBV10-1,TGCGCCAGCAGTGAACTAACGGGGGTCCCCCAGTTCTTC,CASSELTGVPQFF
TRBJ1-1,-,13,-,TRBV6-5,TGTGCCAGCTCGGGGGGGGGCCGGACTGAAGCTTTCTTT,CASSGGGRTEAFF
TRBJ2-7,-,16,few,TRBV7-9,TGTGCCAGCAGCCTCCACGGCGGGGAACCCTGCTGCGAGCAGTACTTC,CASSLHGGEPCCEQYF
TRBJ1-3,-,15,-,TRBV4-3,TGCGCCAGCAGCGCGCAGGTTGAGACTGGAAACACCATATATTTT,CASSAQVETGNTIYF
TRBJ2-1,-,15,-,TRBV9,TGTGCCAGCAGCTCCTCAGGGTTCTCCTACAATGAGCAGTTCTTC,CASSSSGFSYNEQFF
TRBJ1-1,-,17,-,TRBV6-2/TRBV6-3,TGTGCCAGCAGTTACCCGCTCTTGGGGCCGGGGGACACTGAAGCTTTCTTT,CASSYPLLGPGDTEAFF
TRBJ2-7,-,13,-,TRBV30,TGTGCCTGGAGTGTTTCAGGGTTTTACGAGCAGTACTTC,CAWSVSGFYEQYF
TRBJ2-7,TRBD2,14,-,TRBV28,TGTGCCAGCAGTCCGACTAGCGGCGCTTCCGAGCAGTACTTC,CASSPTSGASEQYF
TRBJ1-5,-,15,-,TRBV6-2/TRBV6-3,TGTGCCAGCAGTTACGGGGCAGGGCCTAATCAGCCCCAGCATTTT,CASSYGAGPNQPQHF
TRBJ1-6,-,15,once,TRBV9,TGTGCCAGCAGCGTAGTCCCACAGGGTAATTCACCCCTCCACTTT,CASSVVPQGNSPLHF
TRBJ1-4,-,13,-,TRBV25-1,TGTGCCAGCAGTGACAAAACTTATGAAAAACTGTTTTTT,CASSDKTYEKLFF
TRBJ1-2,TRBD1,14,-,TRBV19,TGTGCCAGTAGCACGACAGGGTCGAACTATGGCTACACCTTC,CASSTTGSNYGYTF
TRBJ1-2,-,13,-,TRBV12-3/TRBV12-4,TGTGCCAGCAGTCCCATCGGGGGGGGAGGCTACACCTTC,CASSPIGGGGYTF
TRBJ1-1,TRBD1,14,once,TRBV28,TGTGCCAGCGTGAGACAGGGGTCGAACACTGAAGCTTTCTTT,CASVRQGSNTEAFF
TRBJ1-5,TRBD1,15,few,TRBV11-2,TGTGCCAGCAGCTCAAGCGGCGGGGACAGTCAGCCCCAGCATTTT,CASSSSGGDSQPQHF
TRBJ1-1,TRBD1,14,few,TRBV7-9,TGTGCCAGCAGCTTCCCGGGGGACAGGGCTGAAGCTTTCTTT,CASSFPGDRAEAFF
TRBJ1-1,-,14,-,TRBV9,TGTGCCAGCAGCGTAGAATCGGGAGGCACTGAAGCTTTCTTT,CASSVESGGTEAFF
TRBJ1-3,-,15,-,TRBV9,TGTGCCAGCAGCATCTTGGACAGCTCTGGAAACACCATATATTTT,CASSILDSSGNTIYF
TRBJ1-6,-,17,-,TRBV11-2,TGTGCCAGCAGCTTAGTTACGGACACATTCTATAATTCACCCCTCCACTTT,CASSLVTDTFYNSPLHF
TRBJ2-7,-,11,-,TRBV6-1,TGTGCCAGCAGTGACATCTACGAGCAGTACTTC,CASSDIYEQYF
TRBJ2-5,-,15,-,TRBV6-5,TGTGCCAGCAGTTACGCCGGGACAATCCAAGAGACCCAGTACTTC,CASSYAGTIQETQYF
TRBJ1-2,-,15,-,TRBV9,TGTGCCAGCTCTCCGGACGGACAGATTACTTATGGCTACACCTTC,CASSPDGQITYGYTF
TRBJ2-1,TRBD2,15,-,TRBV18,TGTGCCAGCTCACCACTAAGAGCGGGAGTATCTGAGCAGTTCTTC,CASSPLRAGVSEQFF
TRBJ2-2,-,14,-,TRBV6-6,TGTGCCAGCAGGTTTCGGGGTTGGGCCGGGGAGCTGTTTTTT,CASRFRGWAGELFF
TRBJ1-1,-,14,-,TRBV5-1,TGCGCCAGCAGCTTGAACGTCCCGGGTGCTGAAGCTTTCTTT,CASSLNVPGAEAFF
TRBJ1-1,-,12,-,TRBV19,TGTGCCAGTAACCAGGGGCTCACTGAAGCTTTCTTT,CASNQGLTEAFF
TRBJ1-6,-,15,-,TRBV10-3,TGTGCCATCACCGACCGACAGTTATCGGGTTCACCCCTCCACTTT,CAITDRQLSGSPLHF
TRBJ1-2,TRBD1,15,-,TRBV4-2,TGTGCCAGCAGCCAAACTACAGGGGAGAGCTATGGCTACACCTTC,CASSQTTGESYGYTF
TRBJ1-5,-,13,-,TRBV30,TGTGCCTGGAGTGAGAGGGCTGGTCAGCCCCAGCATTTT,CAWSERAGQPQHF